A selection of T cell receptor beta chains follows, all from one sample in a study of PD-1 blockade in classical Hodgkin lymphoma. Only in-frame clones appear in the TCRdb table, and some are missing; sequencing was by immunoSEQ multiplex PCR. Of nearly 60,000 clones in the sample, approximately 90% were seen once. The sample in question was peripheral blood mononuclear cells (PBMCs), obtained before the second cycle of nivolumab. The receptors derive from a human donor with classical Hodgkin lymphoma. CDR3s include the opening cysteine and the closing phenylalanine or tryptophan. D genes are given only for firm matches. Size values are once, few and many counts, or a class for expanded clones, and some rows have none.

D gene: NA; V gene: TRBV2; clone size: NA; CDR3 length: 12; J gene: TRBJ2-1; CDR3 DNA: TGTGCCAGCAGTGCAGACTATGGTGAGCAGTTCTTC; CDR3 protein: CASSADYGEQFF
D gene: TRBD1; V gene: TRBV11-1; clone size: NA; CDR3 length: 14; J gene: TRBJ2-7; CDR3 DNA: TGTGCCAGCAGCCTGGGACAGGGGATTTACGAGCAGTACTTC; CDR3 protein: CASSLGQGIYEQYF
D gene: NA; V gene: TRBV6-6; clone size: NA; CDR3 length: 10; J gene: TRBJ2-5; CDR3 DNA: TGTGCCAGCAGTTTAGAGACCCAGTACTTC; CDR3 protein: CASSLETQYF
D gene: NA; V gene: TRBV28; clone size: NA; CDR3 length: 15; J gene: TRBJ1-6; CDR3 DNA: TGTGCCAGCAGTTTAAGAGGGGCGAGAAATTCACCCCTCCACTTT; CDR3 protein: CASSLRGARNSPLHF
D gene: NA; V gene: TRBV7-9; clone size: NA; CDR3 length: 18; J gene: TRBJ1-2; CDR3 DNA: TGTGCCAGCAGCCAAGCCAATCGGGAGATACGAAGAATTCATGGCTACACCTTC; CDR3 protein: CASSQANREIRRIHGYTF
D gene: NA; V gene: TRBV6-5; clone size: NA; CDR3 length: 16; J gene: TRBJ2-1; CDR3 DNA: TGTGCCAGCAGTTACGAGCCCCTCCCGGCCTACAATGAGCAGTTCTTC; CDR3 protein: CASSYEPLPAYNEQFF
D gene: TRBD1; V gene: TRBV7-2; clone size: NA; CDR3 length: 19; J gene: TRBJ2-4; CDR3 DNA: TGTGCCAGCAGCTTAGTTGGGACAGCCTCAGACGTGGCCAAAAACATTCAGTACTTC; CDR3 protein: CASSLVGTASDVAKNIQYF
D gene: TRBD1; V gene: TRBV27; clone size: NA; CDR3 length: 14; J gene: TRBJ1-2; CDR3 DNA: TGTGCCAGCAGGCCCTCGACAGGGGCGAATGGCTACACCTTC; CDR3 protein: CASRPSTGANGYTF
D gene: NA; V gene: TRBV5-8; clone size: once; CDR3 length: 13; J gene: TRBJ2-1; CDR3 DNA: TGTGCCAGCAGCTTCACGCTAGCCGATGAGCAGTTCTTC; CDR3 protein: CASSFTLADEQFF
D gene: NA; V gene: TRBV4-2; clone size: NA; CDR3 length: 15; J gene: TRBJ2-5; CDR3 DNA: TGTGCCAGCAGCCAAGCCTACGCAGGGAGAAAGACCCAGTACTTC; CDR3 protein: CASSQAYAGRKTQYF
D gene: NA; V gene: TRBV28; clone size: NA; CDR3 length: 15; J gene: TRBJ2-7; CDR3 DNA: TGTGCCAGCAGTGGGATCGGGTCAACCTCCTACGAGCAGTACTTC; CDR3 protein: CASSGIGSTSYEQYF
D gene: TRBD1; V gene: TRBV28; clone size: NA; CDR3 length: 16; J gene: TRBJ1-2; CDR3 DNA: TGTGCCAGCATCGCCAACCCCCAGGGGGCGTACTATGGCTACACCTTC; CDR3 protein: CASIANPQGAYYGYTF
D gene: TRBD1; V gene: TRBV5-1; clone size: NA; CDR3 length: 15; J gene: TRBJ1-5; CDR3 DNA: TGCGCCAGCAGCTTGGGGGGACAGGGGTATCAGCCCCAGCATTTT; CDR3 protein: CASSLGGQGYQPQHF
D gene: NA; V gene: TRBV13; clone size: once; CDR3 length: 14; J gene: TRBJ2-5; CDR3 DNA: TGTGCCAGCAGCCCGTGGGACGGCCAAGAGACCCAGTACTTC; CDR3 protein: CASSPWDGQETQYF
D gene: TRBD2; V gene: TRBV4-3; clone size: NA; CDR3 length: 18; J gene: TRBJ2-2; CDR3 DNA: TGCGCCAGCAGCCAAGCGGACCGGGAGGCTATGAACACCGGGGAGCTGTTTTTT; CDR3 protein: CASSQADREAMNTGELFF
D gene: TRBD1; V gene: TRBV27; clone size: NA; CDR3 length: 14; J gene: TRBJ1-1; CDR3 DNA: TGTGCCAGCAGTTATACAGGGGAGGTGGCTGAAGCTTTCTTT; CDR3 protein: CASSYTGEVAEAFF
D gene: TRBD2; V gene: TRBV7-6; clone size: NA; CDR3 length: 13; J gene: TRBJ2-7; CDR3 DNA: TGTGCCAGCAGCGCTAGCGGGAGATACGAGCAGTACTTC; CDR3 protein: CASSASGRYEQYF
D gene: NA; V gene: TRBV7-2; clone size: NA; CDR3 length: 14; J gene: TRBJ2-3; CDR3 DNA: TGTGCCAGCACCCGGCGGGGCAGCACAGATACGCAGTATTTT; CDR3 protein: CASTRRGSTDTQYF
D gene: NA; V gene: TRBV6-6; clone size: NA; CDR3 length: 16; J gene: TRBJ1-6; CDR3 DNA: TGTGCCAGCAGACAACTAGGGGGCTCCTATAATTCACCCCTCCACTTT; CDR3 protein: CASRQLGGSYNSPLHF
D gene: NA; V gene: TRBV7-3; clone size: NA; CDR3 length: 14; J gene: TRBJ2-7; CDR3 DNA: TGTGCCAGCAGCTTAGCGGGCAGTTCCTACGAGCAGTACTTC; CDR3 protein: CASSLAGSSYEQYF
D gene: NA; V gene: TRBV7-7; clone size: NA; CDR3 length: 13; J gene: TRBJ2-5; CDR3 DNA: TGTGCCAGCAGTCAAGGACTGGGAGAGACCCAGTACTTC; CDR3 protein: CASSQGLGETQYF
D gene: NA; V gene: TRBV7-9; clone size: NA; CDR3 length: 13; J gene: TRBJ1-5; CDR3 DNA: TGTGCCAGCAGCCTGGACAACGATCAGCCCCAGCATTTT; CDR3 protein: CASSLDNDQPQHF
D gene: TRBD2; V gene: TRBV28; clone size: NA; CDR3 length: 18; J gene: TRBJ2-3; CDR3 DNA: TGTGCCAGCAGTTTAAGACGAGCGGGAGGTGTCGGCACAGATACGCAGTATTTT; CDR3 protein: CASSLRRAGGVGTDTQYF
D gene: TRBD1; V gene: TRBV7-2; clone size: large; CDR3 length: 15; J gene: TRBJ1-5; CDR3 DNA: TGTGCCAGCAGCACGGGACAGGGGGTGGGTCAGCCCCAGCATTTT; CDR3 protein: CASSTGQGVGQPQHF
D gene: NA; V gene: TRBV15; clone size: once; CDR3 length: 16; J gene: TRBJ1-5; CDR3 DNA: TGTGCCACCAGCAGGGTTACAGGGATTAGCAATCAGCCCCAGCATTTT; CDR3 protein: CATSRVTGISNQPQHF
D gene: NA; V gene: TRBV7-3; clone size: NA; CDR3 length: 16; J gene: TRBJ2-1; CDR3 DNA: TGTGCCAGCAGCTCCTCTGGGGGCGCACCCTCCGATGAGCAGTTCTTC; CDR3 protein: CASSSSGGAPSDEQFF
D gene: NA; V gene: TRBV5-1; clone size: once; CDR3 length: 15; J gene: TRBJ2-3; CDR3 DNA: TGCGCCAGCAGTGTTGGACTCCGCCTTACAGATACGCAGTATTTT; CDR3 protein: CASSVGLRLTDTQYF
D gene: NA; V gene: TRBV27; clone size: NA; CDR3 length: 14; J gene: TRBJ2-3; CDR3 DNA: TGTGCCAGCAGCCCAGGAGAGGGAGCCGATACGCAGTATTTT; CDR3 protein: CASSPGEGADTQYF
D gene: TRBD1; V gene: TRBV7-9; clone size: NA; CDR3 length: 14; J gene: TRBJ2-7; CDR3 DNA: TGTGCCAGCAGCAACACACAGGGGGCGTGGGAGCAGTACTTC; CDR3 protein: CASSNTQGAWEQYF
D gene: NA; V gene: TRBV6-5; clone size: NA; CDR3 length: 14; J gene: TRBJ2-2; CDR3 DNA: TGTGCCAGCAGAGAGTTCGCGAACACCGGGGAGCTGTTTTTT; CDR3 protein: CASREFANTGELFF
D gene: TRBD1; V gene: TRBV18; clone size: NA; CDR3 length: 20; J gene: TRBJ1-4; CDR3 DNA: TGTGCCAGCTCACCAAGGAACCAAAGGGCCCTGGACAGGGTTAATGAAAAACTGTTTTTT; CDR3 protein: CASSPRNQRALDRVNEKLFF
D gene: NA; V gene: TRBV27; clone size: NA; CDR3 length: 18; J gene: TRBJ2-2; CDR3 DNA: TGTGCCAGCAGTCCTGGGGGGATCGGGGTAGCAAGAACCGGGGAGCTGTTTTTT; CDR3 protein: CASSPGGIGVARTGELFF
D gene: NA; V gene: TRBV30; clone size: NA; CDR3 length: 13; J gene: TRBJ2-7; CDR3 DNA: TGTGCCTGGAGTGAGACAGTTACCTACGAGCAGTACTTC; CDR3 protein: CAWSETVTYEQYF
D gene: NA; V gene: TRBV5-1; clone size: once; CDR3 length: 15; J gene: TRBJ1-4; CDR3 DNA: TGCGCCAGCAGCTTGGGCTCTGCAACTAATGAAAAACTGTTTTTT; CDR3 protein: CASSLGSATNEKLFF
D gene: TRBD2; V gene: TRBV10-2; clone size: NA; CDR3 length: 15; J gene: TRBJ2-3; CDR3 DNA: TGCGCCAGCAGTGAGGTGAGCGGGGGCACAGATACGCAGTATTTT; CDR3 protein: CASSEVSGGTDTQYF